The T cell receptor (beta chain) described here comes from a study of T cells in localized non-small cell lung cancer. Whole-study results and caveats: Detection in adjacent lung was observed for a median around 50 of the top 100 tumor clones. Sequencing was limited to one tumor region, leaving the possibility of heterogeneity open. Maximal T cell clonality occurred in uninvolved adjacent lung, with tumor ranking below it.

Sequenced by immunoSEQ multiplex PCR; TCRdb stores in-frame clones only, minus some. The sample comprises about 31,000 clones, roughly 88% of which are singletons, and 4.2% rests with the top ten. Comments on this clone: Its antigen is unknown.

The CDR3 is 17 residues long. Unmatched junction bases numbered 12, after V lost 9 bases and J lost 0 bases. Germline lookup yields CDR1 WSHSY and CDR2 SAAADI. This receptor was identified in a woman aged 35 to 69 with stage III lung adenocarcinoma. V is TRBV10-2 and J is TRBJ1-5; TRBD1 agrees at 9 bases. The input for sequencing was peripheral blood mononuclear cells, taken before any cancer treatment. The CDR3 DNA reads TGCGCCAGTACAGGGGGCCTCGTTCCCAATAGCAATCAGCCCCAGCATTTT. Protein: CASTGGLVPNSNQPQHF.